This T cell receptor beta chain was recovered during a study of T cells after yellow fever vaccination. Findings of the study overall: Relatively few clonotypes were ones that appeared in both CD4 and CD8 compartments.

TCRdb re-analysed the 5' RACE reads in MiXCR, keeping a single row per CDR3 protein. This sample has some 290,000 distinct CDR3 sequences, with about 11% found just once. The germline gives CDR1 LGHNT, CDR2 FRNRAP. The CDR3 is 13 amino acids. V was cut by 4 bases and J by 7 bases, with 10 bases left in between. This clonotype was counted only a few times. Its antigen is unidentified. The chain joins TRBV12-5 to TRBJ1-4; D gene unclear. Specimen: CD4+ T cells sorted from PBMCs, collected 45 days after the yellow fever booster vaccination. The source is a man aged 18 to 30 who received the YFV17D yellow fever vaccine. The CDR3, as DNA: TGTGCTAGTGGTTCGTTGGTCGGTGAAAAACTGTTTTTT. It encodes CASGSLVGEKLFF.